The 11 T cell receptor beta chains reported below all come from one sample, sequenced in a study of a mutant IDH1 vaccine in newly diagnosed glioma. Using immunoSEQ multiplex PCR, the repertoire was profiled, and TCRdb retains in-frame clones only, with some absent. The table lists about 30,000 clones, around 87% of them singletons. These receptors' targets are unknown. The time point denotes: week 23, last vaccination. With topical imiquimod, each dose of the vaccine consisted of 300 ug of mutant IDH1 20-mer peptide. This specimen consisted of PBMCs, obtained from a glioma patient whose treatment included an IDH1 peptide vaccine. The receptor source for this set is a middle-aged man with glioma.

The chain recombines TRBV4-1 with TRBJ2-2, with D perhaps matching TRBD1 (6 bases). Trimming took 3 bases from V and 3 from J, leaving 11 bases between them. The CDR3 contains 15 residues. The germline V gene has CDR1 MGHRA and CDR2 YSYEKL. Here the CDR3 reads CASSHNRVDTGELFF. For the CDR3, the DNA is TGCGCCAGCAGCCACAACAGGGTAGACACCGGGGAGCTGTTTTTT.

The CDR3 reads CASGRTGLYGYTF. CDR3 nucleotide sequence: TGTGCCAGCGGGAGGACGGGACTTTATGGCTACACCTTC. The V gene is TRBV6-1, the J gene TRBJ1-2, with a weak D call TRBD1 (5 bases). Germline CDR1 and CDR2: MNHNS and SASEGT. The CDR3 is 13 residues long. With 8 bases removed from V and 5 bases from J, the gap between germline ends came to 15 bases.

This clone showed up just a few times. The V gene is TRBV28, the J gene TRBJ1-4; D might be TRBD1 (5 bases). Between the trimmed V and J ends, which lost 1 base and 8 bases, there was a span of 23 bases. Looked up from germline, CDR1 is MDHEN and CDR2 is SYDVKM. This CDR3 spans 18 amino acids. The CDR3 coding sequence is TGTGCCAGCAGTTTATCCCGTGTAATGGCAGGGATGTTCGAAAAACTGTTTTTT. Its protein is CASSLSRVMAGMFEKLFF.

V is TRBV7-2 and J is TRBJ1-1; no reliable D call. Germline CDR1 is SGHTA and CDR2 is FQGNSA. The CDR3 totals 13 residues. Trimming pared 2 bases from V and 1 base from J, leaving 5 bases between. The CDR3 region has the DNA TGTGCCAGCAGCTTAACCCCGAACACTGAAGCTTTCTTT. Its translation: CASSLTPNTEAFF.

The genes are TRBV4-1 and TRBJ2-3; D possibly corresponds to TRBD2 (6 bases). The germline gives CDR1 MGHRA, CDR2 YSYEKL. Deletions cut 1 base from V and 5 bases from J, with 16 bases between. This CDR3 contains 16 residues. Here the CDR3 DNA reads TGCGCCAGCAGCCAAGGACTAGGGAAGACCAAAGATACGCAGTATTTT. Translated, it gives CASSQGLGKTKDTQYF.

V is TRBV19 and J is TRBJ1-5; D unresolved. The CDR3 has 16 residues. Trimming removed 0 bases at V and 1 base at J, with 10 bases between. The germline gives CDR1 LNHDA, CDR2 SQIVND (reference sequence). As DNA, the CDR3 is TGTGCCAGTAGTATAGATCCGCTAGGGAGCAATCAGCCCCAGCATTTT. Translating it yields CASSIDPLGSNQPQHF.

This chain links TRBV6-1 with TRBJ1-4; maybe TRBD1 (6 bases). Trimming cost V 0 bases and J 14 bases, with 16 bases left between them. The CDR3 is made up of 14 amino acids. Germline loops: CDR1 MNHNS, CDR2 SASEGT. The CDR3 here is CASSEAWEGVTLFF. Written as DNA, the CDR3 is TGTGCCAGCAGTGAAGCATGGGAGGGGGTGACTCTGTTTTTT.

The V and J genes are TRBV6-5 and TRBJ2-7, with a tentative D call TRBD1 (6 bases). The CDR3 extends over 15 amino acids. Germline assignment: CDR1 MNHEY and CDR2 SVGAGI. V was shortened by 0 bases and J by 3 bases, with 12 bases between the two germline ends. Written as DNA, the CDR3 is TGTGCCAGCAGTTACTCGATGGGGGCGGGCTACGAGCAGTACTTC. Translation gives CASSYSMGAGYEQYF.

This clone was observed once. The V and J genes are TRBV7-8 and TRBJ2-1; D possibly corresponds to TRBD2 (5 bases). Trimming shortened V by 1 base and J by 4 bases, and 17 bases separated the two germline ends. Germline lookup yields CDR1 SGHVS and CDR2 FQNEAQ. The CDR3 consists of 17 residues. DNA of the CDR3: TGTGCCAGCAGCTTAGAGATTGGTGGGCGCGGGTACAATGAGCAGTTCTTC. It translates to CASSLEIGGRGYNEQFF.

The V gene is TRBV13, the J gene TRBJ1-2; D is unclear. Trimming stripped 1 base from V and 4 bases from J, with 10 bases between. Germline CDR1 PRHDT, CDR2 FYEKMQ (reference sequence). The CDR3 consists of 14 residues. This CDR3 is CASSLVGYGYGYTF. CDR3 bases: TGTGCCAGCAGCTTAGTTGGATACGGCTATGGCTACACCTTC.

The genes are TRBV28 and TRBJ2-7; D is perhaps TRBD1 (6 bases). CDR3 length equals 12 residues. Deletions cut 10 bases from V and 0 bases from J, with 10 bases between. Germline values: CDR1 MDHEN, CDR2 SYDVKM. The CDR3 bases are TGTGCCATTACGGACAGCTCCTACGAGCAGTACTTC. It is translated as CAITDSSYEQYF.